One sample yielded the 21 T cell receptor beta chains listed below, sequenced in a study of shared clonotypes between healthy human individuals. Clones were read by immunoSEQ multiplex PCR, and TCRdb kept only the in-frame ones, dropping some. This table holds about 1,500,000 clones, roughly 96% found once. Source material: naive CD4+ T cells sorted from blood. Subset noted: CD45RA+ positively selected. These receptors were taken from a man under 40 in good health.

V is TRBV6-5 and J is TRBJ1-1; no reliable D call. The CDR3 spans 13 residues. Germline V gene data show CDR1 as MNHEY and CDR2 as SVGAGI. Trimming left V 3 bases short and J 7 bases short, with 12 bases between. The CDR3 sequence is CASSYLGEVEAFF. The CDR3 nucleotides read TGTGCCAGCAGTTATCTCGGGGAAGTTGAAGCTTTCTTT.

The chain is built from TRBV2 and TRBJ2-7, with unresolved D. This CDR3 has 14 amino acids. Germline CDR1 reads SNHLY; CDR2 reads FYNNEI. Trimming removed 6 bases from V and 2 bases from J, with 14 bases in between. CDR3 DNA: TGTGCCAGCAGAGTTTCCTTGCTGGCCTACGAGCAGTACTTC. This translates into CASRVSLLAYEQYF.

The chain links TRBV5-1 to TRBJ2-7; weak D call: TRBD1 (6 bases). The germline V and J ends were trimmed by 3 bases and 5 bases, with 18 bases remaining between them. CDR1 is SGHRS and CDR2 is YFSETQ in the germline V gene. The CDR3 length is 15 residues. The CDR3 DNA reads TGCGCCAGCAGCTCGGTGGTTGGGGGCGTGAACGAGCAGTACTTC. This sequence encodes CASSSVVGGVNEQYF. Filled out from reference TRBV5-1 and TRBJ2-7, the complete variable domain reads KAGVTQTPRYLIKTRGQQVTLSCSPISGHRSVSWYQQTPGQGLQFLFEYFSETQRNKGNFPGRFSGRQFSNSRSEMNVSTLELGDSALYLCASSSVVGGVNEQYFGPGTRLTVT.

The chain couples TRBV29-1 to TRBJ2-1, with D maybe TRBD2 (6 bases). The V and J ends lost 1 base and 5 bases respectively, with 15 bases between them. Germline V gives CDR1 SQVTM, CDR2 ANQGSEA. The CDR3 has 15 residues. The CDR3 protein is CSVEGRVRLDNEQFF. CDR3 DNA: TGCAGCGTTGAAGGGAGGGTTAGACTCGACAATGAGCAGTTCTTC.

The chain is built from TRBV5-4 and TRBJ1-2, with D hard to call. Germline-derived CDR1 and CDR2 are SGHNT and YYREEE (reference sequence). V lost 2 bases to trimming and J lost 2 bases, with 13 bases between them. This CDR3 spans 15 amino acids. CDR3 in amino acids: CASSFPTFANYGYTF. In DNA form, the CDR3 reads TGTGCCAGCAGCTTCCCTACATTCGCCAACTATGGCTACACCTTC.

This rearrangement joins TRBV6-5 to TRBJ2-1; 8 bases line up with TRBD2. J gave up 5 bases and V 5 bases, and 8 bases lay outside the gene matches. CDR3 length: 15 residues. Germline assignment: CDR1 MNHEY and CDR2 SVGAGI. CDR3 protein: CASSPLAGENNEQFF. The CDR3 region has the DNA TGTGCCAGCAGTCCGCTAGCGGGCGAAAACAATGAGCAGTTCTTC.

Only one count was recorded for this clone. The chain joins TRBV11-2 to TRBJ2-3, with TRBD2 identical over 10 bases. CDR1 and CDR2 from the germline V gene are SGHAT and FQNNGV. The V and J ends lost 6 bases and 4 bases, in that order; junction bases with no gene match: 10. The CDR3 runs 16 residues. The CDR3: CASRGGSGRSSDTQYF. CDR3 in DNA: TGTGCCAGCAGGGGGGGTAGCGGGAGGTCCTCAGATACGCAGTATTTT.

This rearrangement joins TRBV11-3 to TRBJ2-7; 9 positions match TRBD1. CDR1 and CDR2 (germline): SGHNT, YENEEA. This CDR3 spans 16 amino acids. J gave up 5 bases and V 4 bases, and 12 bases lay outside the gene matches. The DNA for the CDR3 is TGTGCCAGCAGCTCGTCCGAACAGGGGGCTCCTCACGAGCAGTACTTC. Its protein product is CASSSSEQGAPHEQYF.

V gene TRBV9 combines with J gene TRBJ2-7; either TRBD1 or TRBD2 may fit D (5 bases each). The germline V gene encodes CDR1 SGDLS and CDR2 YYNGEE. The CDR3 runs 14 residues. V dropped 0 bases and J dropped 3 bases, with 10 bases sitting between them. CDR3 protein: CASSVGGPSYEQYF. In nucleotides, the CDR3 is TGTGCCAGCAGCGTAGGGGGACCCAGCTACGAGCAGTACTTC.

The chain is built from TRBV19 and TRBJ2-5, with D perhaps assigned TRBD1 or TRBD2 (5 bases each). The CDR3 has 17 residues. Looked up from germline, CDR1 is LNHDA and CDR2 is SQIVND (reference sequence). Trimming stripped 9 bases from V and 2 bases from J, with 25 bases between. CDR3 loop: CASLPCPRDGKQETQYF. CDR3 bases: TGTGCCAGCCTGCCTTGCCCCCGGGACGGCAAACAAGAGACCCAGTACTTC. Filled out from reference TRBV19 and TRBJ2-5, the complete variable domain reads DGGITQSPKYLFRKEGQNVTLSCEQNLNHDAMYWYRQDPGQGLRLIYYSQIVNDFQKGDIAEGYSVSREKKESFPLTVTSAQKNPTAFYLCASLPCPRDGKQETQYFGPGTRLLVL.

The rearrangement links TRBV11-3 to TRBJ2-2; D is undetermined. The CDR3 runs 15 residues. V lost 2 bases and J 0 bases, leaving 7 bases between the germline ends. The germline gives CDR1 SGHNT, CDR2 YENEEA. The CDR3: CASSLLGSNTGELFF. In DNA, the CDR3 is TGTGCCAGCAGCTTATTAGGTTCGAACACCGGGGAGCTGTTTTTT.

The chain combines TRBV5-1 with TRBJ2-7; TRBD1 matches 9 bases. Looked up from germline, CDR1 is SGHRS and CDR2 is YFSETQ. The CDR3 covers 14 residues. The ends lost 3 bases at V and 6 bases at J; junction bases unmatched: 7. CDR3 sequence reads: CASSSGQGFFEQYF. The CDR3 bases are TGCGCCAGCAGCTCGGGACAGGGTTTTTTCGAGCAGTACTTC.

The J gene is TRBJ2-7, the V gene TRBV30; D possibly matches TRBD1 or TRBD2 (7 bases each). V was trimmed by 4 bases and J by 1 base, leaving 20 bases between them. Germline values: CDR1 GTSNPN, CDR2 SVGIG (reference sequence). CDR3 length: 16 amino acids. The CDR3 reads CAWIQRGRDSSYEQYF. CDR3 DNA sequence: TGTGCCTGGATCCAACGAGGGAGGGACAGTTCCTACGAGCAGTACTTC.

The chain uses TRBV5-1 and TRBJ2-2; 9 bases match TRBD1. CDR3 length equals 16 residues. Germline trimming cut 1 base from V and 6 bases from J; bases unmatched to any gene: 7. Germline loops: CDR1 SGHRS, CDR2 YFSETQ. CDR3: CASSLQGQGAPGELFF. CDR3 bases: TGCGCCAGCAGCTTGCAGGGACAGGGAGCCCCCGGGGAGCTGTTTTTT.

The J gene is TRBJ1-1, the V gene TRBV5-1, with D uncertain. There are 15 residues in the CDR3. CDR1 is SGHRS and CDR2 is YFSETQ in the germline V gene. Trimming took 1 base from V and 1 from J, leaving 11 bases between them. The CDR3: CASSLLGGTNTEAFF. The CDR3 DNA follows: TGCGCCAGCAGCTTGTTAGGCGGCACGAACACTGAAGCTTTCTTT. The full variable domain, its missing parts supplied by reference TRBV5-1 and TRBJ1-1, is KAGVTQTPRYLIKTRGQQVTLSCSPISGHRSVSWYQQTPGQGLQFLFEYFSETQRNKGNFPGRFSGRQFSNSRSEMNVSTLELGDSALYLCASSLLGGTNTEAFFGQGTRLTVV.

This clone was found once. The rearrangement links TRBV7-2 to TRBJ2-1; D may be TRBD1 or TRBD2 (5 bases each). With 2 bases removed from V and 0 bases from J, the gap between germline ends came to 11 bases. The germline CDR1 and CDR2 sequences are SGHTA and FQGNSA. The CDR3 length is 16 residues. CDR3 protein: CASSLLGDGSYNEQFF. The CDR3 DNA sequence: TGTGCCAGCAGCTTACTGGGGGACGGCTCCTACAATGAGCAGTTCTTC.

The V call is TRBV28, the J call TRBJ2-3; D might be TRBD2 (5 bases). V lost 6 bases and J lost 0, with 25 bases in between. The CDR3 spans 19 residues. Germline-derived CDR1 and CDR2 are MDHEN and SYDVKM. CDR3: CASSGSKGTRGPSTDTQYF. The DNA of the CDR3 is TGTGCCAGCAGCGGAAGTAAAGGCACTCGGGGTCCTAGCACAGATACGCAGTATTTT.

This clone appeared a single time. The chain recombines TRBV7-3 with TRBJ2-7; D possibly uses TRBD1 or TRBD2 (5 bases each). CDR3 length equals 16 residues. Trimming cost V 3 bases and J 4 bases, with 19 bases left between them. In germline, CDR1 is SGHTA, CDR2 FQGTGA. The CDR3 DNA reads as TGTGCCAGCAGCTTGACCGGGCCCCGGGGCACTTACGAGCAGTACTTC. It encodes CASSLTGPRGTYEQYF.

This chain uses TRBV7-9 with TRBJ2-1; either TRBD1 or TRBD2 may supply D (6 bases each). V was pared by 5 bases and J by 10 bases, with 18 bases between. The germline CDR1 and CDR2 sequences are SEHNR and FQNEAQ (reference sequence). The CDR3 spans 14 residues. The CDR3 spells CASSPRGAGMEQFF. CDR3 DNA sequence: TGTGCCAGCAGCCCGAGGGGGGCGGGGATGGAGCAGTTCTTC. Variable domain in full (rest from reference TRBV7-9 and TRBJ2-1): DTGVSQNPRHKITKRGQNVTFRCDPISEHNRLYWYRQTLGQGPEFLTYFQNEAQLEKSRLLSDRFSAERPKGSFSTLEIQRTEQGDSAMYLCASSPRGAGMEQFFGPGTRLTVL.

The rearrangement links TRBV9 to TRBJ2-5; D gene uncertain. The length of the CDR3 is 14 residues. Germline CDR1 is SGDLS and CDR2 is YYNGEE. Trimming left V 1 base short and J 5 bases short, with 12 bases between. Written as DNA, the CDR3 is TGTGCCAGCAGCGTATCGCCTAGTTTGGAGACCCAGTACTTC. Protein sequence: CASSVSPSLETQYF.

CDR3: CASSLGLAGRNEQFF. The CDR3 coding sequence is TGTGCCAGCAGTTTAGGTCTAGCGGGACGCAATGAGCAGTTCTTC. J is TRBJ2-1 and V is TRBV28; the match to TRBD2 covers 9 bases. Germline V CDR1 and CDR2: MDHEN, SYDVKM. V shed 2 bases, J shed 6 bases, and the junction held 5 bases outside the gene matches. The CDR3 is 15 amino acids.